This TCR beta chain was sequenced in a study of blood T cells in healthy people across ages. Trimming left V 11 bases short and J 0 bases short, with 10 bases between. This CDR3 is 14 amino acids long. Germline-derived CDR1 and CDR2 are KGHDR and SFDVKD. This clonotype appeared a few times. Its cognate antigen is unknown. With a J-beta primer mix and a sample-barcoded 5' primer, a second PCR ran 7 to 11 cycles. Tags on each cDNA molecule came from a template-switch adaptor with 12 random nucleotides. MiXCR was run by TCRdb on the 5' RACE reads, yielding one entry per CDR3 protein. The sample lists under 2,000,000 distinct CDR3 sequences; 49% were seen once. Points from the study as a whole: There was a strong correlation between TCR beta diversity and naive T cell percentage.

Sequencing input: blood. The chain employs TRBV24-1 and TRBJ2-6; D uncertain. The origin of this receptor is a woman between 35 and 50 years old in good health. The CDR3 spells CAIQQSSGANVLTF. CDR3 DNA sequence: TGTGCCATCCAGCAGAGCTCTGGGGCCAACGTCCTGACTTTC.